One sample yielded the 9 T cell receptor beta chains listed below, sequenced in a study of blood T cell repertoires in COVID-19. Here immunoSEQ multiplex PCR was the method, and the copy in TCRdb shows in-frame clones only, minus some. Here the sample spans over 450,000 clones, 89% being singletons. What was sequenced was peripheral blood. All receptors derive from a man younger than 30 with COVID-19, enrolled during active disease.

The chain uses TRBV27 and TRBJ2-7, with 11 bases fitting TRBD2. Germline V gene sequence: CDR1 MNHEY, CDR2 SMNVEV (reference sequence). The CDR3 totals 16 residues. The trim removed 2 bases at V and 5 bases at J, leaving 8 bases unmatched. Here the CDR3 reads CASSLQLAGAPDEQYF. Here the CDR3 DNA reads TGTGCCAGCAGTTTACAACTAGCGGGGGCCCCCGACGAGCAGTACTTC.

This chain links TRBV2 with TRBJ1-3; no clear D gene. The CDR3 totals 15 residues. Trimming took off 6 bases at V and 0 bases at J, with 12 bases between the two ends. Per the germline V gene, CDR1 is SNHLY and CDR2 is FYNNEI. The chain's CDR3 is CASSGVQSSGNTIYF. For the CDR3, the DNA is TGTGCCAGCAGCGGGGTCCAGAGCTCTGGAAACACCATATATTTT.

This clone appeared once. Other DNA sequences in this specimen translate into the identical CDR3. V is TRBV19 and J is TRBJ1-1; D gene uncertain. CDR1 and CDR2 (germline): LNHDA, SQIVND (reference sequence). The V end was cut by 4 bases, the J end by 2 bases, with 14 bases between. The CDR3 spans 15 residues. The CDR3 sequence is CASSTYDGVNTEAFF. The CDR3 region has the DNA TGTGCCAGTAGTACTTATGACGGGGTCAACACTGAAGCTTTCTTT.

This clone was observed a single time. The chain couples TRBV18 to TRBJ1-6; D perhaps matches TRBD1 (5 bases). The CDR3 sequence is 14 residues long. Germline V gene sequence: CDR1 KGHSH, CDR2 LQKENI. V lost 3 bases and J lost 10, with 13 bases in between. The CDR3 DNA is TGTGCCAGCTCACCGGGGCCGATGGGGTCACCCCTCCACTTT. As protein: CASSPGPMGSPLHF.

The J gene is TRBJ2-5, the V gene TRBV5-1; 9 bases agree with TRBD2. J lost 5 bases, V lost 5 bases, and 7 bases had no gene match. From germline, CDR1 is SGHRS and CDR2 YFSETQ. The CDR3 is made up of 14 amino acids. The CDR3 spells CASSWRGGRETQYF. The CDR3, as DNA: TGCGCCAGCAGTTGGCGGGGGGGCCGTGAGACCCAGTACTTC.

DNA of the CDR3: TGTGCCAGCAGCTTAGGGGACAGCTACCAAGAGACCCAGTACTTC. Amino acids: CASSLGDSYQETQYF. This chain joins TRBV7-8 and TRBJ2-5; 7 positions match TRBD1. Trimming cost V 1 base and J 0 bases; bases outside gene matches: 2. The CDR3 is 15 amino acids. Per germline, CDR1 SGHVS and CDR2 FQNEAQ.

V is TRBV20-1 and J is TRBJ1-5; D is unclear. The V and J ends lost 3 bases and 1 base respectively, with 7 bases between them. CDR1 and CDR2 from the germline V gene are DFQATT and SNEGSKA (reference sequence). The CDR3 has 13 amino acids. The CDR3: CSASGRSNQPQHF. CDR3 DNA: TGCAGTGCTAGTGGCCGGAGCAATCAGCCCCAGCATTTT.

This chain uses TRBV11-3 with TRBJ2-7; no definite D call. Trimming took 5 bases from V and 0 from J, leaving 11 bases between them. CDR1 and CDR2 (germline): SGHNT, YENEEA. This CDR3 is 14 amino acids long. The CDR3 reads CASSLGGSSYEQYF. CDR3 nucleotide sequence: TGTGCCAGCAGCCTCGGCGGCAGCTCCTACGAGCAGTACTTC.

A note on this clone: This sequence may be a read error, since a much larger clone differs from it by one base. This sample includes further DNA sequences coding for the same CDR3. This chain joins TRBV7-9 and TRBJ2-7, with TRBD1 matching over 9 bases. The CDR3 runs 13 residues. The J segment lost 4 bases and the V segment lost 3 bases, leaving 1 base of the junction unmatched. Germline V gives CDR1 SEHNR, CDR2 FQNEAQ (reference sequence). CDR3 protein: CASSLDRGYEQYF. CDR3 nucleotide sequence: TGTGCCAGCAGCTTGGACAGGGGATACGAGCAGTACTTC.